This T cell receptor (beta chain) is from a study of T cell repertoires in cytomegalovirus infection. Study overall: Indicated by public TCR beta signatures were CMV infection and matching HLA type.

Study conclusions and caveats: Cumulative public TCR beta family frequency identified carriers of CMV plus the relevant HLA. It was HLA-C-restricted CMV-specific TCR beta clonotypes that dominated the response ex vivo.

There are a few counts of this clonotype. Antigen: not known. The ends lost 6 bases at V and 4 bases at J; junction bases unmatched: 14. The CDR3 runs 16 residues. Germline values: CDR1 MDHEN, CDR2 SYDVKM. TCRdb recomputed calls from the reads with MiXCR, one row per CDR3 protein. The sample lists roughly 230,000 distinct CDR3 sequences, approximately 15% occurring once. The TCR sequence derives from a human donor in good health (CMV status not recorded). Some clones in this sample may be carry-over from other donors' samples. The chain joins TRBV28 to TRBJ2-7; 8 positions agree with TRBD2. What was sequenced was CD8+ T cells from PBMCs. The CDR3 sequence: CASSPDMAGGLYEQYF. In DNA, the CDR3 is TGTGCCAGCAGCCCTGACATGGCGGGGGGCCTTTACGAGCAGTACTTC. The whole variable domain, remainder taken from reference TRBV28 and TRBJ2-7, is DVKVTQSSRYLVKRTGEKVFLECVQDMDHENMFWYRQDPGLGLRLIYFSYDVKMKEKGDIPEGYSVSREKKERFSLILESASTNQTSMYLCASSPDMAGGLYEQYFGPGTRLTVT.